The sample holds a few counts of the clone carrying this T cell receptor (beta chain). Its target is not known. V was pared by 0 bases and J by 0 bases, with 16 bases between. Germline-derived CDR1 and CDR2 are LGHNA and YSLEER. This CDR3 is 18 amino acids long. This entry comes from a study of response to subunit inactivated influenza vaccine. Overall study results and limits: Authors suggested each seasonal influenza vaccination recruits few new T cells.

TCRdb processed the RT-PCR reads anew with MiXCR; each CDR3 protein has one entry. The sample has 200,000 to 300,000 distinct CDR3 sequences, more than 10% seen once. The material was non-naive T cells sorted from PBMCs, obtained roughly 2 weeks before vaccination. This clonotype was sampled from a man in his fifties or sixties who received an inactivated influenza vaccine. This rearrangement joins TRBV4-3 to TRBJ2-3; a possible D gene is TRBD1 (7 bases). The CDR3 DNA follows: TGCGCCAGCAGCCAAGACTGGGGGGCAGGGGGAAGCACAGATACGCAGTATTTT. Translating it yields CASSQDWGAGGSTDTQYF.